This TCR beta chain was recorded in a study of cytomegalovirus exposure and HLA in healthy donors. General observations from the study: When the data were analyzed later, several of the most significant clusters appeared to be linked to common viral pathogens. Most TCRs appeared rarely, but some public TCRs recurred in many donors.

The primer mix had 60 Vbeta and 13 Jbeta primers. Assay used: immunoSEQ multiplex PCR; TCRdb lists only in-frame clones, some missing. The profile covers a few hundred thousand clones, with about 80% appearing a single time and 1.2% to 1.5% taken by the ten largest. CDR3 length: 14 amino acids. The V end was cut by 1 base, the J end by 4 bases, with 11 bases between. Germline assignment: CDR1 SGHKS and CDR2 YYEKEE (reference sequence). This clone occurred a few times. What it binds is unknown. This clonotype originated in a girl aged 10-17 years in good health and CMV-seronegative. Input material: PBMCs. The J gene is TRBJ1-1, the V gene TRBV5-5, with D possibly TRBD1 on 5 matching bases. CDR3 amino acids: CASSLILTGTEAFF. For the CDR3, the DNA is TGTGCCAGCAGCTTGATATTAACAGGCACTGAAGCTTTCTTT.